What follows describes a single T cell receptor beta chain. This sample is part of a study of OX40 agonist ivuxolimab in advanced cancers. The repertoire was sequenced with immunoSEQ multiplex PCR; TCRdb's copy has only in-frame clones and lacks some. There are more than 25,000 clones in the sample; around four fifths occur only once, and about 26% lies in the top ten. V was clipped by 6 bases and J by 2 bases; unmatched bases: 7. CDR3 length equals 14 residues. Germline V gene lookup returns CDR1 SGHAT and CDR2 FQNNGV. This specimen was CD4+ or CD8+ T cells sorted from blood, taken in a trial of the OX40 agonist ivuxolimab. The sequence came from an adult with an advanced solid tumor such as melanoma, head and neck, liver or kidney cancer. V usage is TRBV11-2 and J usage is TRBJ2-7; 7 nucleotides agree with TRBD1. The CDR3 region has the DNA TGTGCCAGCAGAGACAGGGCTGGGGCCTACGAGCAGTACTTC. Translating it yields CASRDRAGAYEQYF.